Each of the 7 T cell receptor beta chains below was sequenced from the same sample in a study of metastatic and nonmetastatic thyroid tumors. Patients were all untreated before their thyroid surgery. With MiXCR, TCRdb called clones anew from the PCR reads. Seen here are about 37,000 clones, 13% observed once, and the top ten hold 9.5%. Sequencing was performed on blood. The receptors were gathered from a female donor with papillary thyroid cancer or a benign thyroid nodule (not recorded which). Some clones in this sample may be carry-over from other donors' samples.

There are many counts of this clone. The rearrangement links TRBV11-2 to TRBJ1-3; D is unresolved. Trimming took off 5 bases at V and 2 bases at J, with 13 bases between the two ends. CDR1 is SGHAT, CDR2 FQNNGV, per germline. The CDR3 has 15 residues. The CDR3 reads CASSRGGITGNTIYF. The CDR3 coding sequence is TGTGCCAGCAGCCGCGGAGGGATCACTGGAAACACCATATATTTT. The full variable domain, with the rest looked up from reference TRBV11-2 and TRBJ1-3, is EAGVAQSPRYKIIEKRQSVAFWCNPISGHATLYWYQQILGQGPKLLIQFQNNGVVDDSQLPKDRFSAERLKGVDSTLKIQPAKLEDSAVYLCASSRGGITGNTIYFGEGSWLTVV.

This clone has more than one count but fewer than ten. This could be a read error, since a much larger clone is one nucleotide away. CDR3 sequence (DNA): TGTGCTAGTGGTTTGGGCGCGAGTAGCGGGAGTAGTGAGACCCAGTACTTC. Protein sequence: CASGLGASSGSSETQYF. The chain couples TRBV12-5 to TRBJ2-5, with TRBD2 identical over 9 bases. Germline CDR1 and CDR2: LGHNT and FRNRAP. This CDR3 spans 17 amino acids. Unmatched junction bases numbered 11, after V lost 1 base and J lost 5 bases.

This clone was observed a few times. This chain uses TRBV12-3 or TRBV12-4 with TRBJ2-5; D perhaps matches TRBD2 (5 bases). This CDR3 has 14 amino acids. V was clipped by 6 bases and J by 5 bases, with 16 bases between them. This CDR3 is CASSPPKRRETQYF. The CDR3, as DNA: TGTGCCAGCAGCCCCCCCAAACGGAGGGAGACCCAGTACTTC.

This clone was observed a few times. With a much larger clone just one base away, this may be a read error. The rearrangement links TRBV18 to TRBJ2-1; D might be TRBD2 (5 bases). Trimming removed 2 bases at V and 10 bases at J, with 9 bases between. The CDR3 sequence is 12 residues long. The V gene's germline CDR1 is KGHSH and CDR2 LQKENI. The CDR3 here is CASSPIALEQFF. CDR3 coding DNA: TGTGCCAGCTCACCAATAGCGCTCGAGCAGTTCTTC.

This clone is medium-sized by share. The rearrangement links TRBV28 to TRBJ2-2, with TRBD2 matching over 9 bases. Trimming cost V 6 bases and J 6 bases; bases outside gene matches: 8. The germline gives CDR1 MDHEN, CDR2 SYDVKM. The CDR3 length is 15 residues. CDR3 coding DNA: TGTGCCAGCAGATCGAGTTTAGCGGGAGCCGGGGAGCTGTTTTTT. Residues: CASRSSLAGAGELFF.

Ten or more counts support this clone. This chain uses TRBV12-3 or TRBV12-4 with TRBJ2-2, with D tentatively TRBD1 (5 bases). The CDR3 is made up of 15 amino acids. V was trimmed by 3 bases and J by 5 bases, leaving 13 bases between them. CDR3 loop: CASSLGQPVTGELFF. The CDR3 nucleotides read TGTGCCAGCAGTTTGGGGCAGCCAGTTACCGGGGAGCTGTTTTTT.

This clone was found a few times. The gene calls are TRBV6-1 and TRBJ2-3; TRBD2 matches at 13 bases. Germline CDR1 and CDR2: MNHNS and SASEGT. Trimming took 5 bases from V and 8 from J; bases not matched to a gene: 7. The CDR3 loop spans 15 amino acids. This chain's CDR3 is CASSSGLAGEPTQYF. The DNA for the CDR3 is TGTGCCAGCAGTTCCGGACTAGCGGGAGAACCTACGCAGTATTTT.